Following are 11 T cell receptor beta chains from one sample sequenced in a study of regulatory T cells in long-lasting Graves disease. Arm-PCR of CDR3 regions and iRepertoire HTBI primers were used to build TCR beta libraries. Via MiXCR, TCRdb re-called the multiplex PCR reads, giving one row per CDR3 protein. Of 450,000 to 600,000 distinct CDR3 sequences in the sample, 13% were seen once. Regarding time point: newly diagnosed GD, antithyroid drugs for less than 3 months. Generation of the TCR library employed RNA extracted from PBMCs. These data are also associated with another study on T cells in Graves' hyperthyroidism and ophthalmopathy.

The sequenced sample was peripheral blood mononuclear cells (PBMCs), obtained at new diagnosis, from a patient treated with antithyroid drugs. The receptors originated from a man aged 30 to 39 with Graves disease.

In regard to this clonotype: This may come from a read error, since a much larger clone is one base off. The chain couples TRBV20-1 to TRBJ1-2; D ambiguous. This CDR3 has 11 residues. Germline values: CDR1 DFQATT, CDR2 SNEGSKA (reference sequence). This CDR3 is CSAGYPGGYAF. CDR3 in DNA: TGCAGTGCTGGGTACCCGGGAGGCTACGCCTTC.

V gene TRBV18 combines with J gene TRBJ2-7, with 11 bases matching TRBD2. Unmatched junction bases numbered 11, after V lost 3 bases and J lost 7 bases. CDR3 length: 16 amino acids. In germline, CDR1 is KGHSH, CDR2 LQKENI. CDR3 region: CASSPGTPLAGGEQYF. CDR3 sequence (DNA): TGTGCCAGCTCACCCGGGACTCCCCTAGCGGGAGGTGAGCAGTACTTC.

There are many counts of this clonotype. The chain is built from TRBV6-2 or TRBV6-3 and TRBJ2-5; the match to TRBD2 covers 9 bases. From germline, CDR1 is MNHEY and CDR2 SVGEGT. Germline trimming cut 6 bases from V and 1 base from J; bases unmatched to any gene: 6. The CDR3 length is 15 residues. The CDR3 DNA sequence: TGTGCCAGCAGCGCCGCTAGCGGGACCCAAGAGACCCAGTACTTC. Amino acid sequence: CASSAASGTQETQYF.

This clonotype was observed many times. The chain recombines TRBV20-1 with TRBJ2-7, with TRBD2 identical over 8 bases. This CDR3 contains 16 residues. Germline V gene data show CDR1 as DFQATT and CDR2 as SNEGSKA (reference sequence). The ends lost 5 bases at V and 2 bases at J; junction bases unmatched: 14. The CDR3 is CSALSLPGGEPYEQYF. CDR3 DNA sequence: TGCAGTGCTCTCAGTTTGCCGGGAGGGGAACCCTACGAGCAGTACTTC.

The table lists this clonotype with many counts. A junction boundary mismatches the germline segment, possibly from a read error. This rearrangement joins TRBV12-3 or TRBV12-4 to TRBJ2-7; D remains unclear. This CDR3 spans 13 amino acids. In DNA, the CDR3 is TGTGCCAGCAGCTTAGAAGCCACCTACGAGCAGTACTTC. Translating gives CASSLEATYEQYF.

There are a few counts of this clonotype. The chain recombines TRBV10-3 with TRBJ2-7, with 9 bases aligning to TRBD2. J gave up 2 bases and V 7 bases, and 6 bases lay outside the gene matches. From germline, CDR1 is ENHRY and CDR2 SYGVKD. The CDR3 loop spans 14 amino acids. DNA of the CDR3: TGTGCCATCAAGCGGCGGGAGGGTCCCTACGAGCAGTACTTC. Its translation: CAIKRREGPYEQYF.

The rearrangement joins TRBV29-1 to TRBJ2-6, with 8 bases lining up with TRBD1. With V trimmed by 2 bases and J by 2 bases, 14 bases remained unmatched. In germline, CDR1 is SQVTM, CDR2 ANQGSEA. This CDR3 has 19 amino acids. CDR3 in amino acids: CSVETPDRGGIAGANVLTF. DNA for the CDR3: TGCAGCGTTGAAACTCCCGACAGGGGCGGGATAGCTGGGGCCAACGTCCTGACTTTC.

Concerning this clonotype itself: This likely comes from a read error, as the CDR3 has no conserved phenylalanine or tryptophan at its end. The DNA is omitted, as the CDR3 cannot be located on it reliably, and the CDR3 follows TCRdb's listing. This chain links TRBV12-3 or TRBV12-4 with TRBJ2-1. The CDR3 length equals 9 residues, ends included. The CDR3: CASSSRGFL.

The V and J genes are TRBV9 and TRBJ2-7; D remains ambiguous. This CDR3 is built from 12 residues. Germline-derived CDR1 and CDR2 are SGDLS and YYNGEE. V lost 4 bases, J lost 5 bases, and 10 bases lay in between. The CDR3 here is CASSSRRDEQYF. CDR3 sequence (DNA): TGTGCCAGCAGCTCGCGACGGGACGAGCAGTACTTC. Based on the CDR3 plus reference TRBV9 and TRBJ2-7, the full variable domain is DSGVTQTPKHLITATGQRVTLRCSPRSGDLSVYWYQQSLDQGLQFLIQYYNGEERAKGNILERFSAQQFPDLHSELNLSSLELGDSALYFCASSSRRDEQYFGPGTRLTVT.

This clonotype was observed a single time. J is TRBJ1-2 and V is TRBV25-1, with D perhaps TRBD1 (6 bases). Trimming shortened V by 6 bases and J by 2 bases, and 13 bases separated the two germline ends. CDR1 is MGHDK and CDR2 is SYGVNS in the germline V gene. The CDR3 loop spans 14 amino acids. As DNA, the CDR3 is TGTGCCAGCAGAGAACGGGGACAAAACTATGGCTACACCTTC. Translating it yields CASRERGQNYGYTF.

As to this clonotype: Being one base from a much bigger clone, this may be a read error. The chain couples TRBV7-2 to TRBJ2-3; TRBD2 agrees at 8 bases. Germline-derived CDR1 and CDR2 are SGHTA and FQGNSA. This CDR3 comprises 16 residues. The CDR3 spells CASGFLASGYTDTQYF. The CDR3, as DNA: TGTGCCAGCGGCTTTTTGGCTAGCGGGTACACAGATACGCAGTATTTT. The full variable domain, in which reference TRBV7-2 and TRBJ2-3 provide the parts outside the CDR3, is GAGVSQSPSNKVTEKGKDVELRCDPISGHTALYWYRQSLGQGLEFLIYFQGNSAPDKSGLPSDRFSAERTGGSVSTLTIQRTQQEDSAVYLCASGFLASGYTDTQYFGPGTRLTVL.